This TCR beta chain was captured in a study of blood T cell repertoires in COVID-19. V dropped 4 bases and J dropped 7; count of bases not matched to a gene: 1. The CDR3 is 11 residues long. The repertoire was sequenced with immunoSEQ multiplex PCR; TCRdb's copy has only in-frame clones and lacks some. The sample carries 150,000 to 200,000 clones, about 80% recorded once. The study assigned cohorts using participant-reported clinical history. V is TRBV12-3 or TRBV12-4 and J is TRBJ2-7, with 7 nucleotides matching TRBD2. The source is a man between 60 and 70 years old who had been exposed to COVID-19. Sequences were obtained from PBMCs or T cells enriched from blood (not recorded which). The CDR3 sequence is CASSWGGEQYF. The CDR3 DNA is TGTGCCAGCAGTTGGGGGGGGGAGCAGTACTTC.